This T cell receptor beta chain was obtained from a study of blood T cell repertoires in COVID-19. Study overall: Sites across the United States, Italy and Spain contributed samples from acute and convalescent COVID-19.

The table came from immunoSEQ multiplex PCR; TCRdb's copy has only in-frame clones and leaves some out. Here the sample spans about 220,000 clones, about four fifths being singletons. The origin of this receptor is a woman aged 55 to 70 who had recovered from COVID-19. The sequencing sample was made of PBMCs or T cells enriched from blood (not recorded which).

The CDR3 region has the DNA TGTGCCAGCAGTTACGTAGCCAGGGCGGCAGAGACCCAGTACTTC. It translates to CASSYVARAAETQYF. The chain joins TRBV6-5 to TRBJ2-5; D might be TRBD1 (5 bases). The CDR3 spans 15 residues. Germline-derived CDR1 and CDR2 are MNHEY and SVGAGI. V was trimmed by 2 bases and J by 4 bases, leaving 14 bases between them.